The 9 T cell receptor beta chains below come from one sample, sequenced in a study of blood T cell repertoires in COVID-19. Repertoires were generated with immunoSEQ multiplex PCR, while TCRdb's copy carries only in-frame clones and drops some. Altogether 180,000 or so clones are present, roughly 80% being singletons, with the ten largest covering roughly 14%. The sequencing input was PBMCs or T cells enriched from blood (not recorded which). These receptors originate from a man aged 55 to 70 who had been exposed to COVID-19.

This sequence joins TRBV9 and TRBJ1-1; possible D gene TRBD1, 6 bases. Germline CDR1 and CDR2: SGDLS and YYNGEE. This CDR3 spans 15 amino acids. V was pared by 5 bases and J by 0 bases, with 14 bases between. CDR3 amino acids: CASSRPGQLNTEAFF. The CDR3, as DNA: TGTGCCAGCAGTAGACCGGGACAATTGAACACTGAAGCTTTCTTT.

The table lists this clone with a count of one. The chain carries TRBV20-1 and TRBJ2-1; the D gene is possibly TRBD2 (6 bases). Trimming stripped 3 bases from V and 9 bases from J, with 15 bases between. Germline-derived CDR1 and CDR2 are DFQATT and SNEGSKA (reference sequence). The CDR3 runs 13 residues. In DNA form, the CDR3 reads TGCAGTGCTAGTACAAAACTGGGGGGTGAGCAGTTCTTC. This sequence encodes CSASTKLGGEQFF.

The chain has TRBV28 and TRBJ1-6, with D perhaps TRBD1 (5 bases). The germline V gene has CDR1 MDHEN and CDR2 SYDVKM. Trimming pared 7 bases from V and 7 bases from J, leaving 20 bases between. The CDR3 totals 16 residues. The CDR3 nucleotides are TGTGCCAGCACCCCTGCCCGTGCAGGGTCCAATTCACCCCTCCACTTT. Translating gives CASTPARAGSNSPLHF.

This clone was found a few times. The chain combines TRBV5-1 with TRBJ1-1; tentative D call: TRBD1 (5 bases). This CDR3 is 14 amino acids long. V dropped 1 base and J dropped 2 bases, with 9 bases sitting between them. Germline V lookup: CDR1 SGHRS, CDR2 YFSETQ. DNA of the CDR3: TGCGCCAGCAGCTTGTCGGGGACTAACACTGAAGCTTTCTTT. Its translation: CASSLSGTNTEAFF.

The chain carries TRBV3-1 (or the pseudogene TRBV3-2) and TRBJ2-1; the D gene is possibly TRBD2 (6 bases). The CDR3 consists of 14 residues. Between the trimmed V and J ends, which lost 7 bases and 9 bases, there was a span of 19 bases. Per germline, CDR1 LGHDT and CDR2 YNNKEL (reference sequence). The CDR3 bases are TGTGCCAGCATTTTTTCGGGAGCTCGTAGTGAGCAGTTCTTC. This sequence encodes CASIFSGARSEQFF.

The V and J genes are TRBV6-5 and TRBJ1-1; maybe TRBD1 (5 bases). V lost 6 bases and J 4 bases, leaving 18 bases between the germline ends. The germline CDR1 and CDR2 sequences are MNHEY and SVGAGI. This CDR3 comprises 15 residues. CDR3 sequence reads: CASRSQFPRGTEAFF. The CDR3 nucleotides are TGTGCCAGCAGAAGTCAGTTCCCTAGGGGCACTGAAGCTTTCTTT.

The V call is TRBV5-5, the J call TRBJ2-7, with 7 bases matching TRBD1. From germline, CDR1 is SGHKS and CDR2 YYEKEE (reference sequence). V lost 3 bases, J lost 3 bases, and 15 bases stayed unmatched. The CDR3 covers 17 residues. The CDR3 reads CASSYPSSGQLVYEQYF. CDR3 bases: TGTGCCAGCAGCTACCCTTCGTCGGGACAGCTAGTCTACGAGCAGTACTTC.

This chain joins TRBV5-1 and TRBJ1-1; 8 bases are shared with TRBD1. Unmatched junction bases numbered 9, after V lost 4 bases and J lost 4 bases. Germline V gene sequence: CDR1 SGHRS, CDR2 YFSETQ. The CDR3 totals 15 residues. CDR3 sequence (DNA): TGCGCCAGCAGCGAACGACAGGGGATCCCCACTGAAGCTTTCTTT. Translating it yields CASSERQGIPTEAFF.

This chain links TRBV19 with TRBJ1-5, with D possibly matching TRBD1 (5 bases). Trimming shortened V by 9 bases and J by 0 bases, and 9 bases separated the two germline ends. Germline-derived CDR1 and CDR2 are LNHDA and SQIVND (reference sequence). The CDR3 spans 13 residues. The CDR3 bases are TGTGCCAGCGGGGGTTTTAGCAATCAGCCCCAGCATTTT. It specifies CASGGFSNQPQHF.